A selection of T cell receptor beta chains follows, all from one sample in a study of blood T cell repertoires in COVID-19. Clones were read by immunoSEQ multiplex PCR, and TCRdb kept only the in-frame ones, dropping some. The table shows 150,000 to 200,000 clones, with 80% to 90% occurring only once. Input material: peripheral blood. The origin of the receptors is a woman in her forties or fifties with acute or convalescent COVID-19. Each CDR3 is given with its conserved first and last residue. The D gene is left open where the match is weak. Clone sizes are given selectively: once, few, many, or a class where the clone is expanded.

TGTGCCTGGAGCGGTAGCGGGGGCAGTTACAATGAGCAGTTCTTC	CAWSGSGGSYNEQFF	TRBJ2-1	TRBV30	TRBD2	NA
TGCGCCAGCAGCCTTGAAAGGGGCAGGGGCCCGAACACTGAAGCTTTCTTT	CASSLERGRGPNTEAFF	TRBJ1-1	TRBV4-1	NA	few
TGTGCCAGCAGTTACGGCCGAACCGGGGAGCTGTTTTTT	CASSYGRTGELFF	TRBJ2-2	TRBV6-5	NA	NA
TGTGCCTGGAGCTTCGACAGGGGGGTTGTCGGCGAGCAGTACTTC	CAWSFDRGVVGEQYF	TRBJ2-7	TRBV30	TRBD1	once
TGCGCCAGCAGCCCAGGACAGGAATACAATGAGCAGTTCTTC	CASSPGQEYNEQFF	TRBJ2-1	TRBV5-1	TRBD1	NA
TGCGCCAGCAGCTACGGGAAACAGGGGGGGTCTGAAGCTTTCTTT	CASSYGKQGGSEAFF	TRBJ1-1	TRBV5-1	TRBD1	NA
TGTGCCAGCTCACCAGGACAGGGTACGCTGGTGACCCAGTACTTC	CASSPGQGTLVTQYF	TRBJ2-5	TRBV18	TRBD1	NA
TGCAGCGTTGAGGCGGACAGGAAGCCCAGGGGTGAAAAACTGTTTTTT	CSVEADRKPRGEKLFF	TRBJ1-4	TRBV29-1	TRBD1	NA
TGTGCCAGCAGCAGGGGACAGGGGAACGGAAACACCATATATTTT	CASSRGQGNGNTIYF	TRBJ1-3	TRBV21-1	NA	NA
TGTGCCAGCAGTCCCGGGACAGGGTCCGGGGAGCTGTTTTTT	CASSPGTGSGELFF	TRBJ2-2	TRBV2	TRBD1	few
TGTGCCAGCAGCCCTACAGGCTATGAGACCCAGTACTTC	CASSPTGYETQYF	TRBJ2-5	TRBV12-3/TRBV12-4	NA	NA
TGTGCCAGCAGCTTGGGGGGCGCGTCTGGAAACACCATATATTTT	CASSLGGASGNTIYF	TRBJ1-3	TRBV5-4	NA	NA
TGTGCCAGCAGTCCCACCGGACAGGGGGCCTACGAGCAGTACTTC	CASSPTGQGAYEQYF	TRBJ2-7	TRBV6-2/TRBV6-3	TRBD1	few
TGCAGCGTTGGGCGGGACAGTCCCCTGTATGGCTACACCTTC	CSVGRDSPLYGYTF	TRBJ1-2	TRBV29-1	TRBD1	NA
TGCGCCAGCAGCCAATTAGGGGATAATTCACCCCTCCACTTT	CASSQLGDNSPLHF	TRBJ1-6	TRBV4-3	NA	NA
TGTGCCTGGGGATACAGCCAAGAGACCCAGTACTTC	CAWGYSQETQYF	TRBJ2-5	TRBV30	NA	NA
TGTGCCAGCCGCTCCGGACAGACCTACGAGCAGTACTTC	CASRSGQTYEQYF	TRBJ2-7	TRBV6-5	NA	NA
TGTGCCACCAAAGGGGTCAATGAGCAGTTCTTC	CATKGVNEQFF	TRBJ2-1	TRBV24-1	NA	NA
TGTGCCAGCATCGGGAGCTCCTACAATGAGCAGTTCTTC	CASIGSSYNEQFF	TRBJ2-1	TRBV25-1	NA	once
TGCGCCAGCAGCTTGGGACAGGGGATCAATCAGCCCCAGCATTTT	CASSLGQGINQPQHF	TRBJ1-5	TRBV5-1	TRBD1	few
TGCAGTGCCGGGTCATACACTGAAGCTTTCTTT	CSAGSYTEAFF	TRBJ1-1	TRBV20-1	NA	NA